A selection of T cell receptor beta chains follows, all from one sample in a study of CD8 T cells in ankylosing spondylitis. MiXCR was run by TCRdb on the 5' RACE reads, yielding one entry per CDR3 protein. The sample contains hundreds of thousands of distinct CDR3 sequences, 10% to 15% of which appear only once. Material: blood, either unsorted or a sorted T cell fraction (not recorded which). The receptors originated from a male donor with ankylosing spondylitis. Each CDR3 is given with its conserved first and last residue.

J: TRBJ2-3; V: TRBV20-1; CDR3: CSAAGHITDTQYF
J: TRBJ1-2; V: TRBV5-1; CDR3: CASSLMGDGYTF
J: TRBJ2-7; V: TRBV7-2; CDR3: CASSAPLFYEQYF
J: TRBJ2-2; V: TRBV11-2; CDR3: CASSFPSWEGANTGELFF
J: TRBJ2-1; V: TRBV4-2; CDR3: CASSPWAGGYNEQFF
J: TRBJ2-5; V: TRBV29-1; CDR3: CSVVRGAFQETQYF
J: TRBJ2-7; V: TRBV20-1; CDR3: CSAKPGHGTYEQYF
J: TRBJ2-5; V: TRBV10-3; CDR3: CAISESSGETQYF
J: TRBJ2-1; V: TRBV7-2; CDR3: CASSAGYTGGNEQFF
J: TRBJ2-2; V: TRBV12-5; CDR3: CASGLRDTGELFF
J: TRBJ2-1; V: TRBV20-1; CDR3: CSARDWRQGGGNEQFF
J: TRBJ2-1; V: TRBV27; CDR3: CASSPLVQGSDEQFF
J: TRBJ2-7; V: TRBV20-1; CDR3: CSAGGTYTYEQYF
J: TRBJ1-5; V: TRBV20-1; CDR3: CSATHSNQPQHF
J: TRBJ2-2; V: TRBV7-2; CDR3: CASGGGGGGTGELFF
J: TRBJ2-3; V: TRBV20-1; CDR3: CSARDLGISTDTQYF
J: TRBJ1-5; V: TRBV5-5; CDR3: CASSHDGYSNQPQHF
J: TRBJ2-1; V: TRBV7-2; CDR3: CASSSQLFPGNEQFF
J: TRBJ2-1; V: TRBV9; CDR3: CASSVGLAGTYNEQFF
J: TRBJ2-5; V: TRBV5-1; CDR3: CASSYGVPETQYF
J: TRBJ2-2; V: TRBV3-1; CDR3: CASSQARDNGELFF
J: TRBJ2-1; V: TRBV7-8; CDR3: CASSLVTVYNEQFF
J: TRBJ2-1; V: TRBV9; CDR3: CASSVGHLSSYNEQFF
J: TRBJ2-3; V: TRBV7-9; CDR3: CASSPYNLDLQYF
J: TRBJ2-7; V: TRBV5-1; CDR3: CASSFGQSTEQYF